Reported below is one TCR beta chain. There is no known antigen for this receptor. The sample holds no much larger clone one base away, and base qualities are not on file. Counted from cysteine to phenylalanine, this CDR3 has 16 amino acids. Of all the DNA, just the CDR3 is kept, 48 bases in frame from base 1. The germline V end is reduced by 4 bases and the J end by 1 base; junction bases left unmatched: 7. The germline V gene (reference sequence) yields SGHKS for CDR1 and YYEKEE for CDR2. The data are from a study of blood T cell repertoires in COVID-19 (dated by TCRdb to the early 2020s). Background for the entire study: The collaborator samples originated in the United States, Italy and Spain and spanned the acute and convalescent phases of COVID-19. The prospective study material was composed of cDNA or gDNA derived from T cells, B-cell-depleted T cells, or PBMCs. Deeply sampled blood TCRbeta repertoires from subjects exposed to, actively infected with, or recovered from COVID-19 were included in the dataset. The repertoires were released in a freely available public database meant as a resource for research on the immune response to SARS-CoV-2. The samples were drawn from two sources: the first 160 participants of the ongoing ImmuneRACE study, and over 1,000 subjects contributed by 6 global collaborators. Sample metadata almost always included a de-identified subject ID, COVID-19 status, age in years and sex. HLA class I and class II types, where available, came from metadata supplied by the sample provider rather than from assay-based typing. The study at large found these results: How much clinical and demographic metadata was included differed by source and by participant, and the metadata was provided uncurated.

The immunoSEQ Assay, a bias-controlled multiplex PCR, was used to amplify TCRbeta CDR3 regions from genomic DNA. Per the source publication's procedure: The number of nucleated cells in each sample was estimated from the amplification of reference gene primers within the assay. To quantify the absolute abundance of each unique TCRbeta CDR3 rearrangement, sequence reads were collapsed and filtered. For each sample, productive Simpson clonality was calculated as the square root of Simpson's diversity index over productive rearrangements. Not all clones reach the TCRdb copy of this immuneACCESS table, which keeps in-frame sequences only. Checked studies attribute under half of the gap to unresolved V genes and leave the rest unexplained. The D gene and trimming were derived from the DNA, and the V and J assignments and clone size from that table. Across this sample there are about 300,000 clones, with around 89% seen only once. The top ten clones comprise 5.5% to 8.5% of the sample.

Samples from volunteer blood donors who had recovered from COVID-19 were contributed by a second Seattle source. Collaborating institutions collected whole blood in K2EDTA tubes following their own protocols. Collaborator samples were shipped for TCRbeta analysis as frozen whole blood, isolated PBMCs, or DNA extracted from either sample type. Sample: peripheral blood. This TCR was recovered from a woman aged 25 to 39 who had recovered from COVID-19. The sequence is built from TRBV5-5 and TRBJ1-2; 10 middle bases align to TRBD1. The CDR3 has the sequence CASSTRDRGRNYGYTF. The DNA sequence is TGTGCCAGCAGCACCCGGGACAGGGGACGTAACTATGGCTACACCTTC.